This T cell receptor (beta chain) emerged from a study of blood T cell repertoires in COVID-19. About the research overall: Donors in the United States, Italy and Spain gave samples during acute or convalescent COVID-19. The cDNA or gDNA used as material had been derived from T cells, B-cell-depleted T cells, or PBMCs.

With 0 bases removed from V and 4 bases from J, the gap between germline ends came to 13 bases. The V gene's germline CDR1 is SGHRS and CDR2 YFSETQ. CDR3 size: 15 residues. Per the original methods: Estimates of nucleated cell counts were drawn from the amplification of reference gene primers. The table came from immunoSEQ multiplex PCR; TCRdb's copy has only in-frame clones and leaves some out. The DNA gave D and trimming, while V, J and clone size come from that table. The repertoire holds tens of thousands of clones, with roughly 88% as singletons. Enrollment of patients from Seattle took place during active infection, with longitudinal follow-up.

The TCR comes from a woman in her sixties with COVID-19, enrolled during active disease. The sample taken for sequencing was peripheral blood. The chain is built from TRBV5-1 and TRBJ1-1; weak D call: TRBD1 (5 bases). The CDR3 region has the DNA TGCGCCAGCAGCTTGGTTCCGGGGGATAGCACTGAAGCTTTCTTT. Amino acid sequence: CASSLVPGDSTEAFF. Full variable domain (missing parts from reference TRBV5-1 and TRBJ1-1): KAGVTQTPRYLIKTRGQQVTLSCSPISGHRSVSWYQQTPGQGLQFLFEYFSETQRNKGNFPGRFSGRQFSNSRSEMNVSTLELGDSALYLCASSLVPGDSTEAFFGQGTRLTVV.